This TCR beta chain derives from a study of blood T cell repertoires in COVID-19. Study at large: Samples taken during acute and convalescent COVID-19 were collected in the United States, Italy and Spain. T cells, B-cell-depleted T cells, or PBMCs provided the cDNA or gDNA that served as material.

Clones were read by immunoSEQ multiplex PCR, and TCRdb kept only the in-frame ones, dropping some. Counted here are around 260,000 clones, about nine tenths occurring once; the ten biggest clones make up over 2%. V lost 1 base and J 2 bases, leaving 9 bases between the germline ends. Germline values: CDR1 SGHVS, CDR2 FQNEAQ. The CDR3 has 15 amino acids. The clonotype originates from a woman younger than 45 with COVID-19, enrolled during active disease. Sequenced: peripheral blood. This chain links TRBV7-8 with TRBJ1-5; D is unresolved. The CDR3 DNA sequence: TGTGCCAGCAGCTTAGAGGGAGGTGGCAATCAGCCCCAGCATTTT. Translating it yields CASSLEGGGNQPQHF.